Below, 32 T cell receptor beta chains from the same sample are listed, as sequenced in a study of blood T cell repertoires in COVID-19. Some clones are missing from TCRdb's copy, which holds only in-frame ones; the method was immunoSEQ multiplex PCR. The table lists 45,000 to 55,000 clones, roughly 91% of them singletons. The source material was peripheral blood. Source of these receptors: a human donor in a cohort sampled during active COVID-19.

This clone was seen more than once but under ten times. The genes are TRBV28 and TRBJ1-6; D is undetermined. This CDR3 comprises 13 residues. V was pared by 3 bases and J by 7 bases, with 7 bases between. Looked up from germline, CDR1 is MDHEN and CDR2 is SYDVKM. The CDR3 nucleotides are TGTGCCAGCAGTTTGCTAGGAAATTCACCCCTCCACTTT. Amino acid sequence: CASSLLGNSPLHF.

The V and J genes are TRBV14 and TRBJ2-1; maybe TRBD1 (6 bases). CDR3 length equals 15 residues. With 0 bases removed from V and 4 bases from J, the gap between germline ends came to 10 bases. The V gene's germline CDR1 is SGHDN and CDR2 FVKESK. The CDR3 loop is CASSQDRGAYNEQFF. CDR3 sequence (DNA): TGTGCCAGCAGCCAAGACAGGGGAGCTTACAATGAGCAGTTCTTC.

The chain has TRBV30 and TRBJ1-4; the D is unclear. Germline V CDR1 and CDR2: GTSNPN, SVGIG (reference sequence). The V and J ends lost 0 bases and 5 bases respectively, with 10 bases between them. The length of the CDR3 is 14 residues. The CDR3 loop reads CAWSVIGGNEKLFF. DNA for the CDR3: TGTGCCTGGAGTGTAATCGGAGGAAATGAAAAACTGTTTTTT. The whole variable domain, remainder taken from reference TRBV30 and TRBJ1-4, is SQTIHQWPATLVQPVGSPLSLECTVEGTSNPNLYWYRQAAGRGLQLLFYSVGIGQISSEVPQNLSASRPQDRQFILSSKKLLLSDSGFYLCAWSVIGGNEKLFFGSGTQLSVL.

In this sample, this clone turned up a few times. The J gene is TRBJ2-7, the V gene TRBV5-1; 12 positions agree with TRBD2. The junction had 10 bases not matched to a gene; V was cut back by 0 bases and J by 9 bases. The CDR3 has 16 residues. Germline V gives CDR1 SGHRS, CDR2 YFSETQ. This CDR3 reads CASSLATRLAGEVQYF. For the CDR3, the DNA is TGCGCCAGCAGCTTGGCAACCCGACTAGCGGGAGAGGTGCAGTACTTC. Combining the CDR3 with reference TRBV5-1 and TRBJ2-7 gives the whole variable domain KAGVTQTPRYLIKTRGQQVTLSCSPISGHRSVSWYQQTPGQGLQFLFEYFSETQRNKGNFPGRFSGRQFSNSRSEMNVSTLELGDSALYLCASSLATRLAGEVQYFGPGTRLTVT.

The chain's CDR3 is CASTPRGTGQFF. DNA for the CDR3: TGTGCCAGCACCCCGAGGGGGACGGGGCAGTTCTTC. The J gene is TRBJ2-1, the V gene TRBV28; D might be TRBD1 (6 bases). The V gene's germline CDR1 is MDHEN and CDR2 SYDVKM. There are 12 residues in the CDR3. Trimming shortened V by 7 bases and J by 12 bases, and 16 bases separated the two germline ends. Combining the CDR3 with reference TRBV28 and TRBJ2-1 gives the whole variable domain DVKVTQSSRYLVKRTGEKVFLECVQDMDHENMFWYRQDPGLGLRLIYFSYDVKMKEKGDIPEGYSVSREKKERFSLILESASTNQTSMYLCASTPRGTGQFFGPGTRLTVL.

V usage is TRBV19 and J usage is TRBJ2-3, with 7 bases lining up with TRBD1. CDR3 length: 14 residues. Per germline, CDR1 LNHDA and CDR2 SQIVND (reference sequence). V lost 5 bases, J lost 0 bases, and 2 bases stayed unmatched. CDR3 in DNA: TGTGCCAGTAGTGACAGGGTTAGCACAGATACGCAGTATTTT. This translates into CASSDRVSTDTQYF.

This clone was detected only a few times. The V call is TRBV7-9, the J call TRBJ1-5; the match to TRBD1 covers 11 bases. With V trimmed by 5 bases and J by 3 bases, 9 bases remained unmatched. Germline CDR1 reads SEHNR; CDR2 reads FQNEAQ (reference sequence). CDR3 length equals 17 residues. CDR3 in DNA: TGTGCCAGCAGCACCGGACAGGGGGCGAGAAACAATCAGCCCCAGCATTTT. Its translation: CASSTGQGARNNQPQHF.

The chain joins TRBV30 to TRBJ1-1, with 8 bases fitting TRBD1. J lost 6 bases, V lost 2 bases, and 8 bases had no gene match. This CDR3 has 14 amino acids. From germline, CDR1 is GTSNPN and CDR2 SVGIG (reference sequence). The CDR3 reads CAWSPRQGYAEAFF. As DNA, the CDR3 is TGTGCCTGGAGTCCTCGACAGGGGTACGCTGAAGCTTTCTTT.

The rearrangement joins TRBV3-1 (or the pseudogene TRBV3-2) to TRBJ1-1; D might be TRBD1 (6 bases). CDR3 length: 16 amino acids. The ends were cut back, 3 bases at V and 11 bases at J, with 25 bases in the middle. Germline lookup yields CDR1 LGHDT and CDR2 YNNKEL (reference sequence). CDR3 in amino acids: CASSQFNSRGQGPAFF. Here the CDR3 DNA reads TGTGCCAGCAGCCAGTTTAACTCCCGGGGCCAGGGGCCCGCTTTCTTT.

CDR3 amino acids: CASNRGPAQHF. In DNA form, the CDR3 reads TGTGCCAGCAACAGGGGCCCGGCCCAGCATTTT. V and J are TRBV28 and TRBJ1-5, with 7 bases that match TRBD1. Germline trimming cut 7 bases from V and 11 bases from J; bases unmatched to any gene: 5. The CDR3 spans 11 residues. The germline V gene encodes CDR1 MDHEN and CDR2 SYDVKM.

This chain uses TRBV9 with TRBJ2-2; D not certain. CDR1 is SGDLS, CDR2 YYNGEE, per germline. This CDR3 region has 14 residues. V was clipped by 0 bases and J by 0 bases, with 3 bases between them. The CDR3 sequence is CASSVAANTGELFF. CDR3 DNA: TGTGCCAGCAGCGTAGCAGCGAACACCGGGGAGCTGTTTTTT.

The rearrangement links TRBV7-3 to TRBJ1-1; D is undetermined. Germline values: CDR1 SGHTA, CDR2 FQGTGA. The V and J ends lost 5 bases and 1 base respectively, with 8 bases between them. The CDR3 consists of 13 residues. Here the CDR3 reads CASSRDWNTEAFF. Here the CDR3 DNA reads TGTGCCAGCAGCCGTGACTGGAACACTGAAGCTTTCTTT.

A few counts support this clone. The gene calls are TRBV2 and TRBJ2-5; 9 nucleotides agree with TRBD1. This CDR3 is built from 14 residues. J lost 4 bases, V lost 4 bases, and 4 bases had no gene match. Germline V gene lookup returns CDR1 SNHLY and CDR2 FYNNEI. The chain's CDR3 is CASSVYRGRETQYF. The CDR3, as DNA: TGTGCCAGCAGTGTATACAGGGGGCGAGAGACCCAGTACTTC.

The chain carries TRBV24-1 and TRBJ2-5, with 9 positions matching TRBD2. J lost 4 bases, V lost 7 bases, and 6 bases had no gene match. This CDR3 spans 14 amino acids. The germline V gene has CDR1 KGHDR and CDR2 SFDVKD. The CDR3, as DNA: TGTGCCACCAGGAATAGCGGGAGCGGAGAGACCCAGTACTTC. This sequence encodes CATRNSGSGETQYF.

This chain uses TRBV30 with TRBJ2-7; the match to TRBD2 covers 11 bases. The CDR3 runs to 13 residues. Germline V gives CDR1 GTSNPN, CDR2 SVGIG (reference sequence). V trimming: 7 bases; J trimming: 5 bases; junction bases outside the gene matches: 7. The CDR3 here is CAYRLAGRHEQYF. The CDR3 nucleotides are TGTGCCTACCGACTAGCGGGGAGGCACGAGCAGTACTTC.

The chain employs TRBV27 and TRBJ2-2; 8 nucleotides match TRBD1. This CDR3 region has 17 residues. Per the germline V gene, CDR1 is MNHEY and CDR2 is SMNVEV (reference sequence). The V segment lost 3 bases and the J segment 3 bases; nucleotides outside the gene matches: 9. CDR3 amino acids: CASSFRRTGIDTGELFF. The CDR3 nucleotides are TGTGCCAGCAGTTTTCGGAGGACAGGGATTGACACCGGGGAGCTGTTTTTT.

V usage is TRBV7-6 and J usage is TRBJ2-1, with 9 bases matching TRBD2. Germline CDR1 reads SGHVS; CDR2 reads FNYEAQ. Trimming at V came to 5 bases and at J to 4 bases, leaving 9 bases not matched to a gene. There are 16 residues in the CDR3. CDR3 bases: TGTGCCAGCAGCATTAGCGGGAGAGGGCAATACAATGAGCAGTTCTTC. Translation: CASSISGRGQYNEQFF. Complete variable domain (other parts from reference TRBV7-6 and TRBJ2-1): GAGVSQSPRYKVTKRGQDVALRCDPISGHVSLYWYRQALGQGPEFLTYFNYEAQQDKSGLPNDRFSAERPEGSISTLTIQRTEQRDSAMYRCASSISGRGQYNEQFFGPGTRLTVL.

The rearrangement joins TRBV23-1 to TRBJ1-2, with no clear D. TRBV23-1 is assigned to the ORF class and has an uncertain function. V dropped 7 bases and J dropped 0 bases, with 21 bases sitting between them. This CDR3 region has 17 residues. This CDR3 is CASTVSKRLPPNYGYTF. The DNA of the CDR3 is TGCGCCAGCACCGTGTCGAAGCGTCTCCCCCCTAACTATGGCTACACCTTC.

V usage is TRBV7-3 and J usage is TRBJ2-3, with D perhaps TRBD2 (6 bases). This CDR3 region has 17 residues. The germline V and J ends were trimmed by 8 bases and 4 bases, with 25 bases remaining between them. Germline V gene data show CDR1 as SGHTA and CDR2 as FQGTGA. In nucleotides, the CDR3 is TGTGCCAGCCTCCCCCGAGATCGTAGAGGAGGGGCAGATACGCAGTATTTT. It specifies CASLPRDRRGGADTQYF.

This chain joins TRBV7-3 and TRBJ2-5; TRBD2 might be the D (6 bases). V was shortened by 5 bases and J by 4 bases, with 20 bases between the two germline ends. Germline V gives CDR1 SGHTA, CDR2 FQGTGA. The CDR3 loop spans 16 amino acids. The CDR3 spells CASSLTPTRRAETQYF. The CDR3 DNA reads TGTGCCAGCAGCCTTACACCGACTAGGAGGGCAGAGACCCAGTACTTC.

This sequence joins TRBV9 and TRBJ2-6, with D perhaps matching TRBD1 (5 bases). The V end lost 6 bases, the J end lost 0 bases, and 10 bases lay between the germline ends. The CDR3 length is 15 residues. Germline assignment: CDR1 SGDLS and CDR2 YYNGEE. CDR3 DNA sequence: TGTGCCAGCAAGCAGGGCCTCTCTGGGGCCAACGTCCTGACTTTC. Protein: CASKQGLSGANVLTF.

The gene calls are TRBV11-3 and TRBJ1-1, with a possible D match to TRBD1 (5 bases). This CDR3 is 12 amino acids long. Germline V CDR1 and CDR2: SGHNT, YENEEA. V was cut by 6 bases and J by 7 bases, with 12 bases left in between. The CDR3 protein is CASSYGGGEAFF. The CDR3 coding sequence is TGTGCCAGCAGTTACGGGGGGGGTGAAGCTTTCTTT.

Written as DNA, the CDR3 is TGTGCCAGCAGCCTGGACAGGGACAGTACATCCCAGCCCCAGCATTTT. Translation: CASSLDRDSTSQPQHF. The chain joins TRBV11-3 to TRBJ1-5; 8 bases align to TRBD1. Trimming removed 5 bases from V and 7 bases from J; junction bases left unmatched: 13. CDR1 and CDR2 from the germline V gene are SGHNT and YENEEA. The CDR3 extends over 16 amino acids.

V and J are TRBV6-5 and TRBJ2-7, with D uncertain. V was shortened by 7 bases and J by 3 bases, with 16 bases between the two germline ends. The germline V gene has CDR1 MNHEY and CDR2 SVGAGI. The CDR3 runs to 14 residues. CDR3 loop: CASTKGRGVYEQYF. The CDR3 DNA sequence: TGTGCCAGCACCAAAGGCCGAGGAGTCTACGAGCAGTACTTC.

There are a few counts of this clone. The rearrangement joins TRBV3-1 (or the pseudogene TRBV3-2) to TRBJ2-7; D ambiguous. The CDR3 consists of 13 residues. Trimming cost V 4 bases and J 4 bases, with 11 bases left between them. From germline, CDR1 is LGHDT and CDR2 YNNKEL (reference sequence). The CDR3 sequence is CASSPGAMYEQYF. CDR3 nucleotide sequence: TGTGCCAGCAGCCCTGGAGCGATGTACGAGCAGTACTTC.

This rearrangement joins TRBV19 to TRBJ1-1; TRBD1 is a possible D gene (5 bases). Germline V gives CDR1 LNHDA, CDR2 SQIVND (reference sequence). The V and J ends lost 4 bases and 1 base respectively, with 13 bases between them. This CDR3 spans 15 amino acids. The CDR3 nucleotides read TGTGCCAGTAGTACGACCGGGGGTAGGAACACTGAAGCTTTCTTT. The encoded protein is CASSTTGGRNTEAFF.

This clone was seen more than once but under ten times. V is TRBV7-9 and J is TRBJ2-2; D ambiguous. The CDR3 contains 14 residues. V shed 2 bases and J shed 5 bases, with 9 bases lying between them. Germline V CDR1 and CDR2: SEHNR, FQNEAQ (reference sequence). As DNA, the CDR3 is TGTGCCAGCAGCTTATCGGCGGAGACCGGGGAGCTGTTTTTT. It is translated as CASSLSAETGELFF.

The chain carries TRBV2 and TRBJ2-5; the match to TRBD1 covers 8 bases. Germline V gene lookup returns CDR1 SNHLY and CDR2 FYNNEI. The length of the CDR3 is 19 residues. The trim removed 0 bases at V and 2 bases at J, leaving 14 bases unmatched. The CDR3 spells CASSEALFGGRGPQETQYF. CDR3 bases: TGTGCCAGCAGTGAAGCGCTTTTTGGGGGCAGGGGGCCTCAAGAGACCCAGTACTTC. The full variable domain, in which reference TRBV2 and TRBJ2-5 provide the parts outside the CDR3, is EPEVTQTPSHQVTQMGQEVILRCVPISNHLYFYWYRQILGQKVEFLVSFYNNEISEKSEIFDDQFSVERPDGSNFTLKIRSTKLEDSAMYFCASSEALFGGRGPQETQYFGPGTRLLVL.

The J gene is TRBJ1-1, the V gene TRBV2; the D gene is possibly TRBD1 (6 bases). With 4 bases removed from V and 4 bases from J, the gap between germline ends came to 10 bases. CDR1 is SNHLY and CDR2 is FYNNEI in the germline V gene. There are 13 residues in the CDR3. The CDR3 coding sequence is TGTGCCAGCAGTGCAGGGGCTATCACTGAAGCTTTCTTT. Protein product: CASSAGAITEAFF. Full variable domain (outside the CDR3, taken from reference TRBV2 and TRBJ1-1): EPEVTQTPSHQVTQMGQEVILRCVPISNHLYFYWYRQILGQKVEFLVSFYNNEISEKSEIFDDQFSVERPDGSNFTLKIRSTKLEDSAMYFCASSAGAITEAFFGQGTRLTVV.

The chain has TRBV27 and TRBJ2-1; perhaps TRBD2 as D (5 bases). The CDR3 spans 18 residues. Germline-derived CDR1 and CDR2 are MNHEY and SMNVEV (reference sequence). Trimming cost V 7 bases and J 0 bases, with 22 bases left between them. The CDR3 loop is CASTRGLNAYSSYNEQFF. In DNA form, the CDR3 reads TGTGCCAGCACTCGCGGGCTCAATGCTTATAGCTCCTACAATGAGCAGTTCTTC.

About this clone: One end of the junction is discordant with germline, which a read error may explain. The chain recombines TRBV5-4 with TRBJ2-7; 12 nucleotides agree with TRBD2. Germline V gives CDR1 SGHNT, CDR2 YYREEE (reference sequence). The CDR3 sequence is 15 residues long. The DNA for the CDR3 is TGTGCCAGCAGCCCAGGGGGGACTAGCGGGTCCTTGGGGGACTTC. Its protein is CASSPGGTSGSLGDF.

V usage is TRBV7-8 and J usage is TRBJ1-1; 7 bases agree with TRBD1. Germline V CDR1 and CDR2: SGHVS, FQNEAQ. The junction had 5 bases not matched to a gene; V was cut back by 3 bases and J by 10 bases. The CDR3 contains 12 residues. The CDR3 DNA reads TGTGCCAGCAGCTTTGGGAACAGGGGAGCTTTCTTT. Amino acids: CASSFGNRGAFF.